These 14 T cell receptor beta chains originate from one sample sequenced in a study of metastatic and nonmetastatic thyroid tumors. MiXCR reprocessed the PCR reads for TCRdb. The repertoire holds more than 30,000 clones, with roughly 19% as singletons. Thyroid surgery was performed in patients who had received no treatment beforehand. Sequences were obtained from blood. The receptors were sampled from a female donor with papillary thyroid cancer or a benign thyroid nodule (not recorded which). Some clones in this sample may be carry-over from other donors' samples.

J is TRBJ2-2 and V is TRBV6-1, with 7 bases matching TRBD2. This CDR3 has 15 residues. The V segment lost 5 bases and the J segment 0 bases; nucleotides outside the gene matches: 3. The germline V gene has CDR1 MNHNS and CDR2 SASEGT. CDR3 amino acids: CASSWSGANTGELFF. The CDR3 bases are TGTGCCAGCAGTTGGAGCGGGGCGAACACCGGGGAGCTGTTTTTT.

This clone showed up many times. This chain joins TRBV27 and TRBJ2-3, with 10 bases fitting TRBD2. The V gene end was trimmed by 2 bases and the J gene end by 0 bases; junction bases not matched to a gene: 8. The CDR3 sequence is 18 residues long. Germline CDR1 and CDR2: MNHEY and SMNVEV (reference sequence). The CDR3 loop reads CASSLERGGPGSTDTQYF. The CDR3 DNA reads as TGTGCCAGCAGTTTAGAGCGGGGGGGCCCGGGAAGCACAGATACGCAGTATTTT.

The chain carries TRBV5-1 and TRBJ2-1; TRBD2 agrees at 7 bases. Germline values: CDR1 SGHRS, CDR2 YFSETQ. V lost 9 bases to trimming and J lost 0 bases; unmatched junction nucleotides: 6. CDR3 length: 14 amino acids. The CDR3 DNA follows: TGCGCCACGGCAACTAGCGCCTCCTACAATGAGCAGTTCTTC. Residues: CATATSASYNEQFF.

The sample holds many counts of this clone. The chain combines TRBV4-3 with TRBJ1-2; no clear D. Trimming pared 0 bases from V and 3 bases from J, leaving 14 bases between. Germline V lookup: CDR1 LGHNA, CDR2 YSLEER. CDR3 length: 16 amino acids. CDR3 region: CASSQDLGSSYYGYTF. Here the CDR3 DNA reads TGCGCCAGCAGCCAAGATCTTGGTAGTTCCTACTATGGCTACACCTTC.

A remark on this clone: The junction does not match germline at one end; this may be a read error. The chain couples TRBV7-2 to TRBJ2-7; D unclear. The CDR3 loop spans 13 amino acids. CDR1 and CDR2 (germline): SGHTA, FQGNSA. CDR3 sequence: CASSLSASDELYF. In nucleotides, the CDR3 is TGTGCCAGCAGCTTATCAGCGTCTGACGAGCTGTACTTC. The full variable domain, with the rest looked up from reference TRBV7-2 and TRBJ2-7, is GAGVSQSPSNKVTEKGKDVELRCDPISGHTALYWYRQSLGQGLEFLIYFQGNSAPDKSGLPSDRFSAERTGGSVSTLTIQRTQQEDSAVYLCASSLSASDELYFGPGTRLTVT.

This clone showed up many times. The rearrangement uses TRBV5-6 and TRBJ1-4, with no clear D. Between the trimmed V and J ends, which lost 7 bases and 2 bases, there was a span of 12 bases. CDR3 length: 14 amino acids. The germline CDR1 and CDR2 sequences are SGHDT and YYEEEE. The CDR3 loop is CASRTSGTNEKLFF. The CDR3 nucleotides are TGTGCCAGCCGGACTTCCGGGACTAATGAAAAACTGTTTTTT.

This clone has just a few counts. The CDR3 loop is CASSGQGGGTEAFF. Written as DNA, the CDR3 is TGCGCCAGCAGCGGACAGGGTGGCGGCACTGAAGCTTTCTTT. The rearrangement links TRBV5-1 to TRBJ1-1, with 8 bases identical to TRBD1. The V and J ends lost 4 bases and 4 bases, in that order; junction bases with no gene match: 6. CDR3 length: 14 amino acids. Germline V gene data show CDR1 as SGHRS and CDR2 as YFSETQ.

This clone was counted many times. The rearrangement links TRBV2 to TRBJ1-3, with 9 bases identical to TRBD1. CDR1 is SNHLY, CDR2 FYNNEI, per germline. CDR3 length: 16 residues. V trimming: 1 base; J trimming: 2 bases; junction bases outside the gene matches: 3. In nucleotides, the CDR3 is TGTGCCAGCAGTGAAGTGGGACAGGGAGCTGGAAACACCATATATTTT. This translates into CASSEVGQGAGNTIYF.

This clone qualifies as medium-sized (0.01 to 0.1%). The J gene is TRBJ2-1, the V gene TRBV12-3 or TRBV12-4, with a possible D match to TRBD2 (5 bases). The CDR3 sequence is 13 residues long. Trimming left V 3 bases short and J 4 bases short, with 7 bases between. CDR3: CASSFSGYNEQFF. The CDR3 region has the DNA TGTGCCAGCAGTTTCTCGGGATACAATGAGCAGTTCTTC.

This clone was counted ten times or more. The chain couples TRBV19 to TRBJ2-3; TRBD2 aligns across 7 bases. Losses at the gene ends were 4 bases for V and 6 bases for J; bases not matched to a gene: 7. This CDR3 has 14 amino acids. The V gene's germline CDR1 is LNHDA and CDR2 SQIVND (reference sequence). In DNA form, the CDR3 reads TGTGCCAGTAGTACTAGCGGCGACTGGGATACGCAGTATTTT. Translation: CASSTSGDWDTQYF.

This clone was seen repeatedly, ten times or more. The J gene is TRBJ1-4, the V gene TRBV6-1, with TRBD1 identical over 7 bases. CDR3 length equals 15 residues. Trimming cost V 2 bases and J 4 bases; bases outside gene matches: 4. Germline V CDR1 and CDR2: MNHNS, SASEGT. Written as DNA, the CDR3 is TGTGCCAGCAGTGAATATGGGACAGATAATGAAAAACTGTTTTTT. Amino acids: CASSEYGTDNEKLFF.

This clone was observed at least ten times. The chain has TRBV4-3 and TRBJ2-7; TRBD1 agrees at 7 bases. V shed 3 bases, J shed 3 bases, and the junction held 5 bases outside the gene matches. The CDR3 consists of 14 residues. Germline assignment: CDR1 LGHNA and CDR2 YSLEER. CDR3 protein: CASSHSRQGYEQYF. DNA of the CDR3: TGCGCCAGCAGCCACTCGAGACAGGGCTACGAGCAGTACTTC.

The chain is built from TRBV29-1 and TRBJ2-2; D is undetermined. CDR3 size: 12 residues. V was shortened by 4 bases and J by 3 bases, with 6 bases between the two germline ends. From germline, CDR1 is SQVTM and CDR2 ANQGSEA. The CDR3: CSVVQYTGELFF. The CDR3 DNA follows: TGCAGCGTTGTACAGTACACCGGGGAGCTGTTTTTT.

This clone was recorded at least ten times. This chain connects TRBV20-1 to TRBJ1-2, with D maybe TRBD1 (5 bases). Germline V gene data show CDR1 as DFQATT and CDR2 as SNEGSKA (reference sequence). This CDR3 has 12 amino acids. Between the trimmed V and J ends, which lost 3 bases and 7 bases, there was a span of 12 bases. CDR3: CSASRGTGGYTF. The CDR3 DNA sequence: TGCAGTGCTAGTCGAGGGACTGGTGGCTACACCTTC.